One sample yielded the 4 T cell receptor beta chains listed below, sequenced in a study of Tregs in tolerant kidney transplant recipients. Data came from immunoSEQ multiplex PCR; TCRdb stores just in-frame clones and leaves some out. The sample table sets out around 48,000 clones. Specimen: CD4+ T cells from blood, collected before the transplant. Receptors originate from a human donor who received a combined kidney and bone marrow transplant.

The DNA read from the CDR3 is TGTGCCAGTAGTACGGGACAGCGAAGTAATGAAAAA. Translation gives CASSTGQRSNEK. The CDR3, in full, reads CASSTGQRSNEKLFF. The V gene is TRBV19, the J gene TRBJ1-4, with 7 bases fitting TRBD1. The DNA ends 3 residues before the CDR3 does, and the rest of the CDR3 is filled in from the germline J gene. This CDR3 spans 15 amino acids. The V and J ends lost 4 bases and 4 bases, in that order; junction bases with no gene match: 6. Germline CDR1 LNHDA, CDR2 SQIVND (reference sequence).

As regards this clone: The sequence runs out 3 residues before the end of the CDR3; the remainder is reconstructed from the germline J gene. This chain uses TRBV20-1 with TRBJ1-6, with 8 bases identical to TRBD1. The CDR3 spans 14 residues. V lost 5 bases and J lost 7; bases outside the gene matches: 7. CDR1 is DFQATT and CDR2 is SNEGSKA in the germline V gene (reference sequence). The covered CDR3 bases are TGCAGTGCTCCCGACAGGGGTTACAATTCACCC. This encodes CSAPDRGYNSP. In full, the CDR3 reads CSAPDRGYNSPLHF.

As for this clone: The missing CDR3 end, 3 residues past where the read stops, is filled in from the germline J gene. The chain is built from TRBV10-3 and TRBJ2-7; tentative D call: TRBD1 (6 bases). The germline V and J ends were trimmed by 7 bases and 0 bases, with 10 bases remaining between them. The CDR3 has 13 amino acids. Germline V gene sequence: CDR1 ENHRY, CDR2 SYGVKD. CDR3 sequence: CAIMDSPSYEQYF. The DNA read from the CDR3 is TGTGCCATCATGGACAGTCCCTCCTACGAG.

Concerning this clone: The read comes to an end 3 residues before the CDR3 does, leaving the germline J gene to fill in the end. The chain carries TRBV30 and TRBJ1-4; D gene unclear. The CDR3 has 15 residues. Germline CDR1 is GTSNPN and CDR2 is SVGIG (reference sequence). The V end lost 3 bases, the J end lost 8 bases, and 19 bases lay between the germline ends. The covered CDR3 bases are TGTGCCTGGAGACGCCTGGTCGCGGGGAAGGAAAAA. Translating gives CAWRRLVAGKEK. The full CDR3 protein reads CAWRRLVAGKEKLFF.